This entry describes one T cell receptor (beta chain). Its antigen is unknown. The PCR contained 60 Vbeta and 13 Jbeta primers. Here immunoSEQ multiplex PCR was the method, and the copy in TCRdb shows in-frame clones only, minus some. This sample has over 100,000 clones, with roughly a tenth found just once. These data belong to a study of cytomegalovirus exposure and HLA in healthy donors. Study-wide points: Presence/absence analyses assumed roughly uniform sequencing depth across donors.

V gave up 1 base and J gave up 7 bases; unmatched junction bases: 11. The CDR3 is 16 amino acids. Germline V CDR1 and CDR2: SGHVS, FQNEAQ. Input material: PBMCs. The sequence was collected from a man aged 35 to 55 in good health and CMV-seropositive. The chain combines TRBV7-8 with TRBJ2-5; 8 nucleotides line up with TRBD2. CDR3 protein: CASSLVVSGREVTQYF. Here the CDR3 DNA reads TGTGCCAGCAGCTTAGTTGTATCAGGGCGGGAGGTGACCCAGTACTTC.